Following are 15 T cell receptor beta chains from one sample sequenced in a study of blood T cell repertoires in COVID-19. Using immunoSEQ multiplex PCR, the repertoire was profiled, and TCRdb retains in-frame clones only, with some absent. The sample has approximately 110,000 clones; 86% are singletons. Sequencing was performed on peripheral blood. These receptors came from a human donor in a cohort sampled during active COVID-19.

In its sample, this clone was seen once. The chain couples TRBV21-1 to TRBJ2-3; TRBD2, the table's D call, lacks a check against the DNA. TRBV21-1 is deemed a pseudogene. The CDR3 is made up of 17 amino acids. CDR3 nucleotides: TGTGCCAGCAGCAAAGGGCTAGCGGGAGTTGGCACAGATACGCAGTATTTT. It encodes CASSKGLAGVGTDTQYF.

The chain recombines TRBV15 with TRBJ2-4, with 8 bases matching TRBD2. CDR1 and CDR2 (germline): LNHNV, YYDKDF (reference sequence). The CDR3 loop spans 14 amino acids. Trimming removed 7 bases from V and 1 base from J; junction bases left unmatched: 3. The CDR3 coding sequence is TGTGCCACCAACCCGGGGGGGGCCAAAAACATTCAGTACTTC. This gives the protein CATNPGGAKNIQYF.

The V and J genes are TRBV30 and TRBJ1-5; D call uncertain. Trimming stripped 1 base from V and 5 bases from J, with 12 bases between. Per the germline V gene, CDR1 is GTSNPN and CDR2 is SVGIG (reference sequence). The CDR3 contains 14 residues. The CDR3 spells CAWSDLRGDQPQHF. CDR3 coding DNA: TGTGCCTGGAGTGATCTTCGGGGAGATCAGCCCCAGCATTTT.

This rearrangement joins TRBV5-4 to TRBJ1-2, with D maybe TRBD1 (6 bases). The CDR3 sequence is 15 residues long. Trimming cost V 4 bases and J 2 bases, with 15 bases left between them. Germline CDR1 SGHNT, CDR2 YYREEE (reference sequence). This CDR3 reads CASSPGQNPNYGYTF. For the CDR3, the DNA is TGTGCCAGCAGCCCAGGACAGAATCCAAACTATGGCTACACCTTC.

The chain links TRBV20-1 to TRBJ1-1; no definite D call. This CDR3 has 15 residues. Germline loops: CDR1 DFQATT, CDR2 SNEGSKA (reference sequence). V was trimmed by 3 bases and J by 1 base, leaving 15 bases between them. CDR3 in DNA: TGCAGTGCTAGTCGTGTTCCTGGAGGGAACACTGAAGCTTTCTTT. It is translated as CSASRVPGGNTEAFF.

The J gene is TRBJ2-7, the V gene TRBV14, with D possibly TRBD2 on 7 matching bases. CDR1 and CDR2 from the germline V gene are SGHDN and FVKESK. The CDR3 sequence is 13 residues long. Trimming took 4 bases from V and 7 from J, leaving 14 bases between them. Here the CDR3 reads CASSLTGTKEQYF. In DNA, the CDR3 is TGTGCCAGCAGCCTTACAGGGACTAAAGAGCAGTACTTC.

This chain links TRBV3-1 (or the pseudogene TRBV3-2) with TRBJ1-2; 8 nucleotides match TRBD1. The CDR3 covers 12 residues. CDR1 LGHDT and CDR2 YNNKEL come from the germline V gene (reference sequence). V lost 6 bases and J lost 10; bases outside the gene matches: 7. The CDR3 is CASRETGDLYTF. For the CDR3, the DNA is TGTGCCAGCAGGGAGACAGGGGATCTCTACACCTTC.

The CDR3 DNA reads as TGTGCCAGCGGGCAAGATCGCCGGGGCTACACCTTC. Its protein is CASGQDRRGYTF. This chain joins TRBV3-1 (or the pseudogene TRBV3-2) and TRBJ1-2; D remains ambiguous. V was trimmed by 8 bases and J by 8 bases, leaving 15 bases between them. This CDR3 has 12 residues. Germline loops: CDR1 LGHDT, CDR2 YNNKEL (reference sequence).

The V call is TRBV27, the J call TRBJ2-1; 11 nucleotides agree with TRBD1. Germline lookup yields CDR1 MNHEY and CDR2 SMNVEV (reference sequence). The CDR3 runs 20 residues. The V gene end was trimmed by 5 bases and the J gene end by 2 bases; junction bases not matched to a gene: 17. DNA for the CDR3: TGTGCCAGCAGTCCTACCCTATCTGGACAGGGGGCGCGAACCTACAATGAGCAGTTCTTC. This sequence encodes CASSPTLSGQGARTYNEQFF.

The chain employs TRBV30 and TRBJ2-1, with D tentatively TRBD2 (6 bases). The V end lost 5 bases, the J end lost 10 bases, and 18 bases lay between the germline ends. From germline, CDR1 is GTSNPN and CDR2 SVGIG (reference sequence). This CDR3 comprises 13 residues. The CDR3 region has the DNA TGTGCCTGGGGGCCTGGCGGGGTGAAAGAGCAGTTCTTC. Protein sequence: CAWGPGGVKEQFF. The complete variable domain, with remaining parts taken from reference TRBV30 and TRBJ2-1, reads SQTIHQWPATLVQPVGSPLSLECTVEGTSNPNLYWYRQAAGRGLQLLFYSVGIGQISSEVPQNLSASRPQDRQFILSSKKLLLSDSGFYLCAWGPGGVKEQFFGPGTRLTVL.

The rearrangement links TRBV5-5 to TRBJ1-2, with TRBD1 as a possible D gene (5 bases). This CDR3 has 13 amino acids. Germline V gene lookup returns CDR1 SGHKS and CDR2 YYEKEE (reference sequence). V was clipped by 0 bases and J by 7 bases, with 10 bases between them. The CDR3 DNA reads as TGTGCCAGCAGCTTGGATTTTAGGGGTGGCTACACCTTC. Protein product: CASSLDFRGGYTF.

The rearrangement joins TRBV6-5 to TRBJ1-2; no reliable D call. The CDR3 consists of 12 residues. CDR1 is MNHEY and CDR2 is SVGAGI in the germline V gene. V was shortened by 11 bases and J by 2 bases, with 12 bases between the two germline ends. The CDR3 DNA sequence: TGTGCCTATGGCGCCGGGAACTATGGCTACACCTTC. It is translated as CAYGAGNYGYTF.

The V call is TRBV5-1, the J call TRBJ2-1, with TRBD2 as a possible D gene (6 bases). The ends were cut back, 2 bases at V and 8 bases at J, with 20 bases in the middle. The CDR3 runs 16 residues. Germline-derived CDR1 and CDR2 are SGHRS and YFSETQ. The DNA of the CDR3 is TGCGCCAGCAGCTTTAGTTGGCGGGGTACTGGGGATGAGCAGTTCTTC. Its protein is CASSFSWRGTGDEQFF.

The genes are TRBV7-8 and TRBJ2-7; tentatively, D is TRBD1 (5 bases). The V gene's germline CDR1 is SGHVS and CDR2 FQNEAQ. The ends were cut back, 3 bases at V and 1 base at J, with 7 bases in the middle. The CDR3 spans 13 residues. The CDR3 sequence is CASSLGRSYEQYF. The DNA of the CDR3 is TGTGCCAGCAGCTTGGGGCGGTCCTACGAGCAGTACTTC.

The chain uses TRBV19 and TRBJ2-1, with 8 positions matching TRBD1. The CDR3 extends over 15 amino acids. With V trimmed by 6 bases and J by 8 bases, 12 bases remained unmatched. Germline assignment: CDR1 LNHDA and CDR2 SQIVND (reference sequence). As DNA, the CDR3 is TGTGCCAGTAGATTCCGGGACAGGCTTGGGGATGAGCAGTTCTTC. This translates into CASRFRDRLGDEQFF.